These 2 T cell receptor beta chains came from one sample sequenced in a study of breast tumors, draining lymph nodes, adjacent tissues (dated by TCRdb to 2016 to 2018). Libraries were prepared through multiplex PCR. Sequencing was performed on an Illumina HiSeq 2000. Using fastp trimming at Q25 and MiXCR clonotype assembly, TCRdb reanalyzed the public sequencing data and kept in-frame beta chains. One record per CDR3 amino acid sequence lists the most common genes and DNA. The sample data list 80,000 to 130,000 distinct CDR3 sequences, and approximately 21% of these were observed just once. 1% to 1.5% of the sample comes from the top ten. Lymph node samples came from the axillary draining lymph nodes of breast cancer patients. Sequenced: axillary lymph node tissue. The receptors come from a female donor with breast cancer. Some clones in this sample may be carry-over from other donors' samples.

Details on this clonotype: This may stem from a read error, because a much larger clone lies one nucleotide away. The rearrangement joins TRBV2 to TRBJ1-6; possibly TRBD1 for D (5 bases). Germline CDR1 reads SNHLY; CDR2 reads FYNNEI. The CDR3 has 15 amino acids. CDR3 amino acids: CTSSETWGLNSPLHF. CDR3 DNA sequence: TGTACCAGCAGTGAGACTTGGGGCCTTAATTCACCCCTCCACTTT. Supplemented by reference TRBV2 and TRBJ1-6, the full variable domain reads EPEVTQTPSHQVTQMGQEVILRCVPISNHLYFYWYRQILGQKVEFLVSFYNNEISEKSEIFDDQFSVERPDGSNFTLKIRSTKLEDSAMYFCTSSETWGLNSPLHFGNGTRLTVT.

CDR3 residues: CAGGDRGNPYEQYF. The CDR3 coding sequence is TGTGCCGGGGGAGACAGGGGCAACCCCTACGAGCAGTACTTC. V gene TRBV6-1 combines with J gene TRBJ2-7; 8 nucleotides align to TRBD1. V gave up 11 bases and J gave up 2 bases; unmatched junction bases: 11. The CDR3 sequence is 14 residues long. Germline values: CDR1 MNHNS, CDR2 SASEGT.